These T cell receptor beta chains were read from a single sample in a study of radiation and T cells in renal cell carcinoma. This table comes from immunoSEQ multiplex PCR, and its TCRdb copy is limited to in-frame clones, with some not included. The sample yields roughly 58,000 clones, about 80% seen once. Sequenced here: blood, sampled from a patient whose treatment included radiotherapy and nephrectomy. All receptors derive from a man between 60 and 70 years old with renal cell carcinoma. The CDR3 runs from the conserved cysteine through the conserved F or W. Fields, in order: J gene, clone size, D gene, V gene, CDR3 protein, CDR3 DNA. The D gene is left open where the match is weak. Not all rows give a size; the values are once, few, many and, for expanded clones, a class.

J: TRBJ2-1; size: NA; D: NA; V: TRBV27; CDR3: CASSQGGGEQFF; DNA: TGTGCCAGCAGCCAGGGCGGTGGTGAGCAGTTCTTC
J: TRBJ2-3; size: NA; D: TRBD1; V: TRBV6-4; CDR3: CASSDSWTGGADTQYF; DNA: TGTGCCAGCAGTGACTCTTGGACAGGGGGCGCAGATACGCAGTATTTT
J: TRBJ2-7; size: NA; D: NA; V: TRBV19; CDR3: CASSIQGGDYEQYF; DNA: TGTGCCAGTAGTATCCAAGGTGGGGATTACGAGCAGTACTTC
J: TRBJ1-2; size: NA; D: NA; V: TRBV11-3; CDR3: CASSLNRVNYGYTF; DNA: TGTGCCAGCAGCTTAAACAGGGTGAACTATGGCTACACCTTC
J: TRBJ2-1; size: few; D: TRBD1; V: TRBV5-5; CDR3: CASSTHDRGNEQFF; DNA: TGTGCCAGCAGCACACACGACAGGGGAAATGAGCAGTTCTTC
J: TRBJ1-2; size: NA; D: TRBD1; V: TRBV19; CDR3: CASSEKSGGNYGYTF; DNA: TGTGCCAGTAGCGAAAAATCAGGGGGAAACTATGGCTACACCTTC
J: TRBJ2-3; size: NA; D: TRBD2; V: TRBV7-2; CDR3: CASSTPTSGPDTQYF; DNA: TGTGCCAGCAGCACCCCGACTAGCGGCCCAGATACGCAGTATTTT
J: TRBJ1-2; size: NA; D: NA; V: TRBV6-1; CDR3: CASSEASEALYGYTF; DNA: TGTGCCAGCAGTGAAGCGTCGGAGGCCCTCTATGGCTACACCTTC
J: TRBJ2-5; size: once; D: TRBD1; V: TRBV10-2; CDR3: CASSPDRQGVETQYF; DNA: TGCGCCAGCAGTCCCGATAGGCAGGGGGTGGAGACCCAGTACTTC
J: TRBJ1-1; size: NA; D: NA; V: TRBV14; CDR3: CASSQDPASEAFF; DNA: TGTGCCAGCAGCCAAGATCCGGCGTCTGAAGCTTTCTTT
J: TRBJ2-7; size: NA; D: NA; V: TRBV6-6; CDR3: CASSYGAGRLEQYF; DNA: TGTGCCAGCAGTTACGGGGCGGGCCGACTCGAGCAGTACTTC
J: TRBJ2-1; size: NA; D: TRBD2; V: TRBV6-4; CDR3: CASSREGRDEQFF; DNA: TGTGCCAGCAGTCGGGAGGGGAGGGATGAGCAGTTCTTC
J: TRBJ2-7; size: NA; D: NA; V: TRBV11-2; CDR3: CASTFRGLAGNEQYF; DNA: TGTGCCAGCACCTTCCGAGGGCTAGCAGGCAACGAGCAGTACTTC
J: TRBJ1-1; size: NA; D: NA; V: TRBV7-9; CDR3: CASSRRAPEAFF; DNA: TGTGCCAGCAGCCGCAGGGCTCCTGAAGCTTTCTTT
J: TRBJ2-1; size: few; D: NA; V: TRBV19; CDR3: CASSRAPGAYNEQFF; DNA: TGTGCCAGTAGTAGGGCCCCGGGAGCCTACAATGAGCAGTTCTTC
J: TRBJ2-6; size: NA; D: NA; V: TRBV4-1; CDR3: CASSQDIVGASGANVLTF; DNA: TGCGCCAGCAGCCAAGATATTGTGGGCGCCTCTGGGGCCAACGTCCTGACTTTC
J: TRBJ1-1; size: once; D: TRBD1; V: TRBV11-3; CDR3: CASSLDGVWGQVNTEAFF; DNA: TGTGCCAGCAGCTTAGATGGCGTATGGGGACAGGTGAACACTGAAGCTTTCTTT
J: TRBJ1-2; size: NA; D: TRBD1; V: TRBV5-6; CDR3: CASSKDRSTGRYTF; DNA: TGTGCCAGCAGCAAGGACAGGTCGACCGGGCGCTACACCTTC
J: TRBJ2-7; size: NA; D: NA; V: TRBV5-4; CDR3: CASSLGTAKYEQYF; DNA: TGTGCCAGCAGCTTGGGGACAGCTAAATACGAGCAGTACTTC
J: TRBJ1-2; size: NA; D: TRBD1; V: TRBV6-1; CDR3: CAGQSTGTYGYTF; DNA: TGTGCCGGTCAATCGACAGGGACCTATGGCTACACCTTC
J: TRBJ1-1; size: NA; D: NA; V: TRBV10-1; CDR3: CASKKSGDSPEAFF; DNA: TGCGCCAGCAAGAAGTCTGGGGATTCGCCTGAAGCTTTCTTT
J: TRBJ1-2; size: NA; D: TRBD1; V: TRBV27; CDR3: CASSLQGVGGYTF; DNA: TGTGCCAGCAGTTTACAGGGGGTTGGTGGCTACACCTTC
J: TRBJ2-1; size: NA; D: TRBD2; V: TRBV27; CDR3: CASSLRTSGSSYNEQFF; DNA: TGTGCCAGCAGTTTGCGCACTAGCGGGAGCTCCTACAATGAGCAGTTCTTC
J: TRBJ2-1; size: few; D: NA; V: TRBV19; CDR3: CASSMKEGSYNEQFF; DNA: TGTGCCAGTAGTATGAAGGAGGGGTCCTACAATGAGCAGTTCTTC
J: TRBJ2-7; size: NA; D: NA; V: TRBV11-2; CDR3: CASSTERGSYEQYF; DNA: TGTGCCAGCAGCACCGAGAGGGGGTCCTACGAGCAGTACTTC
J: TRBJ2-1; size: NA; D: TRBD1; V: TRBV27; CDR3: CASNPGQGLGEQFF; DNA: TGTGCCAGCAACCCGGGACAGGGATTGGGTGAGCAGTTCTTC
J: TRBJ2-5; size: NA; D: NA; V: TRBV2; CDR3: CASRAGEKETQYF; DNA: TGTGCCAGCAGAGCCGGGGAGAAAGAGACCCAGTACTTC
J: TRBJ2-1; size: NA; D: TRBD2; V: TRBV10-3; CDR3: CAISEGGLADNEQFF; DNA: TGTGCCATCAGTGAAGGGGGACTAGCGGACAATGAGCAGTTCTTC